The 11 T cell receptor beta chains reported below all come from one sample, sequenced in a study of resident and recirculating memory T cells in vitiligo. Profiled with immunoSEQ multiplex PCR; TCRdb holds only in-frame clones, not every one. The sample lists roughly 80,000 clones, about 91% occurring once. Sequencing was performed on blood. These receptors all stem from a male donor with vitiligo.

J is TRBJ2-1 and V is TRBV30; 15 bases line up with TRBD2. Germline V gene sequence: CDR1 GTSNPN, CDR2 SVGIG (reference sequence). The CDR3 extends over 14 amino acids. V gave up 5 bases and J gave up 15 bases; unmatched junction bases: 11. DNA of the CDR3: TGTGCCTGGTTAAGAGGACTAGCGGGAGGGAAGGTGTTCTTC. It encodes CAWLRGLAGGKVFF. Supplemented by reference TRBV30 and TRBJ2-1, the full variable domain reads SQTIHQWPATLVQPVGSPLSLECTVEGTSNPNLYWYRQAAGRGLQLLFYSVGIGQISSEVPQNLSASRPQDRQFILSSKKLLLSDSGFYLCAWLRGLAGGKVFFGPGTRLTVL.

CDR3 sequence (DNA): TGTGCCAGCAGTTATAACTACGAGCAGTACTTC. Its translation: CASSYNYEQYF. This rearrangement joins TRBV27 to TRBJ2-7; D is uncertain. The germline V gene has CDR1 MNHEY and CDR2 SMNVEV (reference sequence). The germline V and J ends were trimmed by 4 bases and 3 bases, with 4 bases remaining between them. The CDR3 has 11 amino acids.

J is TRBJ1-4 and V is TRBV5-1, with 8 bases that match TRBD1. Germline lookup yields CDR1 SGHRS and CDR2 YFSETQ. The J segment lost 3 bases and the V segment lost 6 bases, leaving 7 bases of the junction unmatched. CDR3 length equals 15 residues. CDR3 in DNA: TGCGCCAGCAACCAGGGGGCCGGATCTAATGAAAAACTGTTTTTT. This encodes CASNQGAGSNEKLFF.

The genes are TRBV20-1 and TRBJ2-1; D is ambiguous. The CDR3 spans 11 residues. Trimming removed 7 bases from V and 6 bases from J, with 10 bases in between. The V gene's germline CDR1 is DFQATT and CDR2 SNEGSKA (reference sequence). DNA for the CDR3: TGCAGTGTTTCCTGGAGCAATGAGCAGTTCTTC. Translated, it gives CSVSWSNEQFF.

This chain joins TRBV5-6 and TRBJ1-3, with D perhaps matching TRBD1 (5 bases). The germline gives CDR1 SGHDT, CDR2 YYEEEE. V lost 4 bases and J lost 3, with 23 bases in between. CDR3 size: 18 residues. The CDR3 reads CASSPTGRRVGGGNTIYF. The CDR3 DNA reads TGTGCCAGCAGCCCTACAGGAAGAAGAGTTGGTGGTGGAAACACCATATATTTT.

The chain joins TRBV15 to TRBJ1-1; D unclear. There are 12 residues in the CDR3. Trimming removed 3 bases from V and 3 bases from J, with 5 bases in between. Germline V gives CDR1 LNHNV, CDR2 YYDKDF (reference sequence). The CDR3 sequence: CATSRQDTEAFF. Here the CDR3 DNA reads TGTGCCACCAGCAGGCAGGACACTGAAGCTTTCTTT.

CDR3 loop: CASSHMQGAQVNEKLFF. The CDR3 DNA follows: TGTGCCAGCAGTCATATGCAGGGGGCGCAGGTTAATGAAAAACTGTTTTTT. The rearrangement uses TRBV27 and TRBJ1-4; TRBD1 agrees at 8 bases. V shed 5 bases and J 4 bases; nucleotides not matched to a gene: 12. CDR1 is MNHEY and CDR2 is SMNVEV in the germline V gene (reference sequence). The CDR3 has 17 residues.

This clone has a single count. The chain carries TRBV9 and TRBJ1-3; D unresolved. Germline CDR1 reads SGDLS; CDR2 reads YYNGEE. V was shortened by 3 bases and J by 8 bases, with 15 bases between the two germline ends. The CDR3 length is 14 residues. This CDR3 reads CASSATGGPHTIYF. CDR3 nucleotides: TGTGCCAGCAGCGCCACGGGAGGGCCTCACACCATATATTTT.

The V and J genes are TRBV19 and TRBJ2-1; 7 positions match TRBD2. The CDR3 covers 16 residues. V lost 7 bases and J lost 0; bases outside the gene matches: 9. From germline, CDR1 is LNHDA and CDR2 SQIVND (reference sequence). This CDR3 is CASMGVGGSSYNEQFF. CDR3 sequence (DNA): TGTGCCAGTATGGGAGTTGGCGGGAGCTCCTACAATGAGCAGTTCTTC.

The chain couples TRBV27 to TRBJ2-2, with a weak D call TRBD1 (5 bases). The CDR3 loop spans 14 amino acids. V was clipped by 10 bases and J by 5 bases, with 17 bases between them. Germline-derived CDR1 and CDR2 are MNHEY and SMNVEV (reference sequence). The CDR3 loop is CATKGWEWTGELFF. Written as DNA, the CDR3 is TGTGCCACCAAGGGGTGGGAATGGACCGGGGAGCTGTTTTTT.

The CDR3 nucleotides read TGTGCCAGCAGTTTAAGCGGCGGGGGTTATGGCTACACCTTC. This encodes CASSLSGGGYGYTF. The chain employs TRBV28 and TRBJ1-2; perhaps TRBD1 as D (5 bases). Germline V gene data show CDR1 as MDHEN and CDR2 as SYDVKM. The V gene lost 2 bases and the J gene lost 5 bases, with 12 bases spanning the gap. The CDR3 covers 14 residues.